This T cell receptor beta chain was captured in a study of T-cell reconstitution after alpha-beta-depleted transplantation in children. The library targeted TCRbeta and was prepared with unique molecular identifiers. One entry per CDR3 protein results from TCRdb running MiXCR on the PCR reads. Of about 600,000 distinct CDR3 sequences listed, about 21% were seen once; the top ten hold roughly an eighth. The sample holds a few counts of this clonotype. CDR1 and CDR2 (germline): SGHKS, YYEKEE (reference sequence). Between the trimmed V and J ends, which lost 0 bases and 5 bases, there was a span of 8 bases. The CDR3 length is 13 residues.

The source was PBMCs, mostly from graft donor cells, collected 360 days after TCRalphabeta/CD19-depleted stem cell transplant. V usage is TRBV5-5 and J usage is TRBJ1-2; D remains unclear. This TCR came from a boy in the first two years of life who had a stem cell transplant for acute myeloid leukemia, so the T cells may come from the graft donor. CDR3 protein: CASSLAPEYGYTF. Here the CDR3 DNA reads TGTGCCAGCAGCTTGGCTCCCGAGTATGGCTACACCTTC.